One sample yielded the 30 T cell receptor beta chains listed below, sequenced in a study of shared clonotypes between healthy human individuals. Repertoires were generated with immunoSEQ multiplex PCR, while TCRdb's copy carries only in-frame clones and drops some. The sample holds over a million clones; roughly 74% are singletons and the top ten take 0.5% to 0.65%. Sequencing was carried out using memory CD4+ T cells from PBMCs. Stated subset: CD45RA-negative fraction. These receptors all come from a man younger than 30 in good health. Some clones in this sample may be carry-over from other donors' samples.

This chain joins TRBV7-9 and TRBJ2-3, with D possibly matching TRBD1 (5 bases). Trimming cost V 1 base and J 4 bases, with 12 bases left between them. Germline V gives CDR1 SEHNR, CDR2 FQNEAQ (reference sequence). This CDR3 has 15 residues. CDR3: CASSLGPTVSDTQYF. In nucleotides, the CDR3 is TGTGCCAGCAGCTTAGGCCCGACAGTCTCAGATACGCAGTATTTT.

In the case of this clone: One base separates it from a far larger clone, so it is likely a read error. Other nucleotide sequences in the sample specify the same CDR3. The rearrangement links TRBV30 to TRBJ1-2, with no clear D. The CDR3 consists of 11 residues. The V gene lost 0 bases and the J gene lost 8 bases, with 7 bases spanning the gap. Germline V gene sequence: CDR1 GTSNPN, CDR2 SVGIG (reference sequence). The chain's CDR3 is CAWSVMLGYTF. Written as DNA, the CDR3 is TGTGCCTGGAGTGTAATGCTGGGCTACACCTTC.

The chain joins TRBV5-8 to TRBJ1-5, with D uncertain. This CDR3 region has 14 residues. CDR1 and CDR2 from the germline V gene are SGHTS and YDEGEE. Trimming cost V 4 bases and J 1 base, with 9 bases left between them. The CDR3 DNA is TGTGCCAGCAGCCCGGGCATGAGCAATCAGCCCCAGCATTTT. Its translation is CASSPGMSNQPQHF.

The chain couples TRBV28 to TRBJ1-1; TRBD1 is a possible D gene (6 bases). The ends were cut back, 3 bases at V and 6 bases at J, with 11 bases in the middle. This CDR3 has 13 amino acids. Germline values: CDR1 MDHEN, CDR2 SYDVKM. This chain's CDR3 is CASSFIQGSEAFF. As DNA, the CDR3 is TGTGCCAGCAGTTTCATCCAGGGGTCTGAAGCTTTCTTT. The full variable domain, its missing parts supplied by reference TRBV28 and TRBJ1-1, is DVKVTQSSRYLVKRTGEKVFLECVQDMDHENMFWYRQDPGLGLRLIYFSYDVKMKEKGDIPEGYSVSREKKERFSLILESASTNQTSMYLCASSFIQGSEAFFGQGTRLTVV.

This clone was seen ten or more times. The V call is TRBV6-1, the J call TRBJ2-2; D might be TRBD1 (6 bases). This CDR3 region has 14 residues. Trimming shortened V by 6 bases and J by 6 bases, and 14 bases separated the two germline ends. Germline V lookup: CDR1 MNHNS, CDR2 SASEGT. The CDR3 sequence is CASRKYREPGELFF. Here the CDR3 DNA reads TGTGCCAGCAGGAAGTACAGGGAGCCCGGGGAGCTGTTTTTT.

This clone showed up just a few times. The chain combines TRBV27 with TRBJ2-3; no clear D. The CDR3 sequence is 14 residues long. V was shortened by 3 bases and J by 5 bases, with 12 bases between the two germline ends. Germline CDR1 reads MNHEY; CDR2 reads SMNVEV (reference sequence). The CDR3 DNA reads as TGTGCCAGCAGTTTGGGCACGAGTAAAGATACGCAGTATTTT. Residues: CASSLGTSKDTQYF.

The chain is built from TRBV2 and TRBJ2-2; a weak D match, TRBD2 (7 bases). Trimming cost V 6 bases and J 4 bases, with 12 bases left between them. Looked up from germline, CDR1 is SNHLY and CDR2 is FYNNEI. The CDR3 length is 14 residues. The CDR3, as DNA: TGTGCCAGCAGGAGGGGGGGGACCACCGGGGAGCTGTTTTTT. Its translation is CASRRGGTTGELFF.

The chain is built from TRBV5-6 and TRBJ2-5; D may be TRBD1 (5 bases). Germline V CDR1 and CDR2: SGHDT, YYEEEE. The CDR3 is 17 amino acids. Trimming cost V 0 bases and J 1 base, with 16 bases left between them. CDR3 protein: CASSLAQGADLQETQYF. The CDR3 DNA reads as TGTGCCAGCAGCTTGGCCCAAGGGGCAGACCTCCAAGAGACCCAGTACTTC.

This sequence joins TRBV4-2 and TRBJ2-2, with 8 positions matching TRBD2. This CDR3 contains 13 residues. J was trimmed by 6 bases and V by 4 bases; bases with no gene match: 1. Per the germline V gene, CDR1 is LGHNA and CDR2 is YNFKEQ. CDR3 DNA sequence: TGTGCCAGCAGCCCCGGGGGGGCCGGGGAGCTGTTTTTT. Its translation: CASSPGGAGELFF.

In the case of this clone: This sample includes further DNA sequences coding for the same CDR3. This chain links TRBV5-1 with TRBJ1-5; D is undetermined. Germline assignment: CDR1 SGHRS and CDR2 YFSETQ. CDR3 length: 13 amino acids. V shed 1 base and J shed 4 bases, with 6 bases lying between them. The CDR3 loop is CASSLTVNQPQHF. CDR3 DNA sequence: TGCGCCAGCAGCTTGACAGTTAATCAGCCCCAGCATTTT.

The chain employs TRBV5-4 and TRBJ2-7, with 7 positions matching TRBD1. V gave up 3 bases and J gave up 7 bases; unmatched junction bases: 13. Looked up from germline, CDR1 is SGHNT and CDR2 is YYREEE (reference sequence). The CDR3 length is 15 residues. The chain's CDR3 is CASSWGQTTTQEQYF. In DNA, the CDR3 is TGTGCCAGCAGCTGGGGACAGACAACTACGCAGGAGCAGTACTTC.

This clone came up many times. The CDR3 sequence: CATSRDWETQYF. The DNA of the CDR3 is TGTGCCACCAGCAGAGATTGGGAGACCCAGTACTTC. The chain has TRBV15 and TRBJ2-5; D unclear. Trimming left V 0 bases short and J 5 bases short, with 4 bases between. The CDR3 covers 12 residues. Germline assignment: CDR1 LNHNV and CDR2 YYDKDF (reference sequence).

Worth noting for this clone: The junction does not match germline at one end; this may be a read error. The rearrangement uses TRBV30 and TRBJ1-2, with D unresolved. CDR1 GTSNPN and CDR2 SVGIG come from the germline V gene (reference sequence). The CDR3 loop spans 12 amino acids. CDR3 region: CALSDGNYGYTF. Here the CDR3 DNA reads TGTGCCTTGAGTGACGGAAATTATGGCTACACCTTC.

The count of this clone is one. J is TRBJ1-1 and V is TRBV30, with 9 bases fitting TRBD1. Germline assignment: CDR1 GTSNPN and CDR2 SVGIG (reference sequence). Trimming cost V 3 bases and J 4 bases; bases outside gene matches: 15. The CDR3 has 17 amino acids. CDR3 amino acids: CAWSRLPGQGLFTEAFF. The CDR3, as DNA: TGTGCCTGGAGCCGACTTCCGGGACAGGGTTTGTTCACTGAAGCTTTCTTT.

This clone was recorded only once. The rearrangement joins TRBV19 to TRBJ2-3; TRBD2 aligns across 10 bases. V gave up 6 bases and J gave up 3 bases; unmatched junction bases: 0. Germline loops: CDR1 LNHDA, CDR2 SQIVND (reference sequence). There are 13 residues in the CDR3. CDR3 sequence reads: CASRTSGTDTQYF. For the CDR3, the DNA is TGTGCCAGTAGGACTAGCGGGACAGATACGCAGTATTTT. Full variable domain (outside the CDR3, taken from reference TRBV19 and TRBJ2-3): DGGITQSPKYLFRKEGQNVTLSCEQNLNHDAMYWYRQDPGQGLRLIYYSQIVNDFQKGDIAEGYSVSREKKESFPLTVTSAQKNPTAFYLCASRTSGTDTQYFGPGTRLTVL.

V usage is TRBV15 and J usage is TRBJ2-6; D is uncertain. This CDR3 comprises 13 residues. The germline V and J ends were trimmed by 3 bases and 5 bases, with 5 bases remaining between them. Germline loops: CDR1 LNHNV, CDR2 YYDKDF (reference sequence). The CDR3 bases are TGTGCCACCAGCAGTGGACGGGCCAACGTCCTGACTTTC. This translates into CATSSGRANVLTF.

CDR3 amino acids: CASSFIAGGTSTDTQYF. For the CDR3, the DNA is TGCGCCAGCAGCTTTATAGCGGGAGGGACTAGCACAGATACGCAGTATTTT. The V gene is TRBV5-1, the J gene TRBJ2-3; 11 bases align to TRBD2. This CDR3 has 17 amino acids. After removal of 2 bases from V and 0 bases from J, the junction contained 5 bases not matched to a gene. Germline V CDR1 and CDR2: SGHRS, YFSETQ.

This clone was counted between two and nine times. The chain employs TRBV6-6 and TRBJ1-2; 10 bases fit TRBD1. Germline V lookup: CDR1 MNHNY, CDR2 SVGAGI (reference sequence). J was trimmed by 4 bases and V by 2 bases; bases with no gene match: 4. This CDR3 spans 15 amino acids. The CDR3 loop reads CASSYRDRGAYGYTF. CDR3 sequence (DNA): TGTGCCAGCAGTTACCGGGACAGGGGAGCCTATGGCTACACCTTC.

V usage is TRBV19 and J usage is TRBJ2-4; TRBD1 agrees at 8 bases. Per germline, CDR1 LNHDA and CDR2 SQIVND (reference sequence). The junction had 10 bases not matched to a gene; V was cut back by 9 bases and J by 9 bases. The CDR3 is 13 residues long. CDR3: CASQDRAGGIQYF. CDR3 bases: TGTGCCAGCCAGGACAGGGCTGGTGGCATTCAGTACTTC.

A few counts support this clone. The V call is TRBV10-3, the J call TRBJ2-2; 9 nucleotides agree with TRBD2. CDR1 ENHRY and CDR2 SYGVKD come from the germline V gene. V gave up 3 bases and J gave up 7 bases; unmatched junction bases: 6. The length of the CDR3 is 15 residues. The CDR3 is CAISDSGLAVGELFF. The CDR3 DNA reads as TGTGCCATCAGTGATTCGGGACTAGCTGTCGGGGAGCTGTTTTTT.

This chain uses TRBV19 with TRBJ2-2, with no clear D. V dropped 4 bases and J dropped 5 bases, with 8 bases sitting between them. Germline assignment: CDR1 LNHDA and CDR2 SQIVND (reference sequence). The CDR3 extends over 13 amino acids. The chain's CDR3 is CASSTTITGELFF. CDR3 coding DNA: TGTGCCAGTAGTACCACAATTACCGGGGAGCTGTTTTTT.

V gene TRBV19 combines with J gene TRBJ2-6; D possibly corresponds to TRBD1 (6 bases). The CDR3 is made up of 18 amino acids. The V gene lost 3 bases and the J gene lost 0 bases, with 15 bases spanning the gap. CDR1 and CDR2 from the germline V gene are LNHDA and SQIVND (reference sequence). The CDR3, as DNA: TGTGCCAGTAGTATGAAAGTGGACAGCTTCTCTGGGGCCAACGTCCTGACTTTC. Translated, it gives CASSMKVDSFSGANVLTF.

This clone showed up just once. A much larger clone differs from this one at a single base, so this may be a read error. The gene calls are TRBV13 and TRBJ1-1, with TRBD1 as a possible D gene (6 bases). The germline gives CDR1 PRHDT, CDR2 FYEKMQ (reference sequence). There are 14 residues in the CDR3. V gave up 2 bases and J gave up 5 bases, with 12 bases separating them. CDR3 sequence reads: CASSLSTGRTEAFF. DNA of the CDR3: TGTGCCAGCAGCTTATCGACAGGAAGAACTGAAGCTTTCTTT. The whole variable domain, filled in from reference TRBV13 and TRBJ1-1, reads AAGVIQSPRHLIKEKRETATLKCYPIPRHDTVYWYQQGPGQDPQFLISFYEKMQSDKGSIPDRFSAQQFSDYHSELNMSSLELGDSALYFCASSLSTGRTEAFFGQGTRLTVV.

The chain links TRBV28 to TRBJ2-7, with TRBD1 identical over 7 bases. Germline loops: CDR1 MDHEN, CDR2 SYDVKM. J gave up 6 bases and V 4 bases, and 9 bases lay outside the gene matches. The CDR3 is 14 amino acids. CDR3 in DNA: TGTGCCAGCAGTTCTGGACAGGACCCCTCCGAGCAGTACTTC. It yields the protein CASSSGQDPSEQYF.

The genes are TRBV28 and TRBJ2-1; D ambiguous. CDR1 is MDHEN, CDR2 SYDVKM, per germline. Trimming removed 1 base at V and 7 bases at J, with 11 bases between. The CDR3 covers 14 residues. The CDR3 is CASSLYRFRNEQFF. Here the CDR3 DNA reads TGTGCCAGCAGTTTATACCGGTTTCGGAATGAGCAGTTCTTC.

The table lists this clone with a few counts. The chain employs TRBV28 and TRBJ1-2; D not certain. Germline V CDR1 and CDR2: MDHEN, SYDVKM. The CDR3 is 14 amino acids. Trimming removed 8 bases from V and 4 bases from J, with 17 bases in between. As DNA, the CDR3 is TGTGCCAGCTTCTATCAAGGTTCGGGCTATGGCTACACCTTC. It translates to CASFYQGSGYGYTF.

In this sample, this clone turned up once. Different DNA sequences within this sample yield the same CDR3. J is TRBJ2-1 and V is TRBV2, with 8 bases that match TRBD1. The CDR3 has 13 residues. Trimming took 6 bases from V and 4 from J; bases not matched to a gene: 2. The V gene's germline CDR1 is SNHLY and CDR2 FYNNEI. CDR3 amino acids: CASRGTGYNEQFF. The CDR3 DNA reads TGTGCCAGCAGGGGGACAGGTTACAATGAGCAGTTCTTC.

The chain employs TRBV15 and TRBJ1-4; no definite D call. V shed 4 bases and J shed 8 bases, with 8 bases lying between them. From germline, CDR1 is LNHNV and CDR2 YYDKDF (reference sequence). CDR3 length: 12 residues. CDR3 sequence: CATSIGEEKLFF. CDR3 sequence (DNA): TGTGCCACCAGCATTGGAGAAGAAAAACTGTTTTTT.

The chain recombines TRBV5-4 with TRBJ2-3; D unresolved. Between the trimmed V and J ends, which lost 5 bases and 2 bases, there was a span of 9 bases. The CDR3 loop spans 13 amino acids. CDR1 and CDR2 from the germline V gene are SGHNT and YYREEE (reference sequence). The DNA for the CDR3 is TGTGCCAGCAGACGGGCCGCCACAGATACGCAGTATTTT. Translated: CASRRAATDTQYF.

This rearrangement joins TRBV6-1 to TRBJ2-2, with unresolved D. V was shortened by 2 bases and J by 7 bases, with 8 bases between the two germline ends. The germline CDR1 and CDR2 sequences are MNHNS and SASEGT. There are 13 residues in the CDR3. In DNA, the CDR3 is TGTGCCAGCAGTGAATATCGGGTCGGGGAGCTGTTTTTT. Translation: CASSEYRVGELFF.